The clone carrying this T cell receptor beta chain has a count of ten or more. Trimming removed 1 base at V and 0 bases at J, with 5 bases between. This CDR3 spans 14 amino acids. Germline CDR1 LNHDA, CDR2 SQIVND (reference sequence). TCRdb analysed the PCR reads with MiXCR anew, one entry per CDR3 protein. The top ten clones hold approximately 0.8% of a sample with 460,000 or so distinct CDR3 sequences, 20% to 25% of them seen once. The sample originates from a study of molecular identifiers for immune sequencing clone quantification. Libraries from naive CD8 cells were generated from approximately 20,000 to 980,000 sorted cells (with 10%, 30% or 50% RNA). Naive CD8 T cells, phenotype CD8+CD4-CCR7+CD45RA+, were sorted.

The V and J genes are TRBV19 and TRBJ2-3; D is unresolved. Sample: naive CD8+ T cells from blood, with Jurkat cell RNA spiked in. This sample's subset: FACS-sorted CD8+CD4-CCR7+CD45RA+ naive T cells. The sequence came from a human donor in good health. Some libraries in this study had Jurkat cell RNA spiked in. The CDR3: CASSIVSSTDTQYF. DNA of the CDR3: TGTGCCAGTAGTATAGTGAGTAGCACAGATACGCAGTATTTT.